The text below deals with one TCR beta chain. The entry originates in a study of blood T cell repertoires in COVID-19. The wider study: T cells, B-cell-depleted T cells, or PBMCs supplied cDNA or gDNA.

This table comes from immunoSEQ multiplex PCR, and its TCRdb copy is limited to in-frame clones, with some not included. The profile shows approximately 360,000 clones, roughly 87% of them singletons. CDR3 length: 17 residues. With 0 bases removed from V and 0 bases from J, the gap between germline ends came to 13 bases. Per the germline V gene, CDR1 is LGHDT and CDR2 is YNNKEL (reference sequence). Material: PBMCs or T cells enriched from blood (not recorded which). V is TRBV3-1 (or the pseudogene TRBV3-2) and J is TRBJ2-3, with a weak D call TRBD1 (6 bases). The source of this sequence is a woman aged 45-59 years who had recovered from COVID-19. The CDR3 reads CASSQDPRGHSTDTQYF. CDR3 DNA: TGTGCCAGCAGCCAAGATCCCAGGGGTCACAGCACAGATACGCAGTATTTT.